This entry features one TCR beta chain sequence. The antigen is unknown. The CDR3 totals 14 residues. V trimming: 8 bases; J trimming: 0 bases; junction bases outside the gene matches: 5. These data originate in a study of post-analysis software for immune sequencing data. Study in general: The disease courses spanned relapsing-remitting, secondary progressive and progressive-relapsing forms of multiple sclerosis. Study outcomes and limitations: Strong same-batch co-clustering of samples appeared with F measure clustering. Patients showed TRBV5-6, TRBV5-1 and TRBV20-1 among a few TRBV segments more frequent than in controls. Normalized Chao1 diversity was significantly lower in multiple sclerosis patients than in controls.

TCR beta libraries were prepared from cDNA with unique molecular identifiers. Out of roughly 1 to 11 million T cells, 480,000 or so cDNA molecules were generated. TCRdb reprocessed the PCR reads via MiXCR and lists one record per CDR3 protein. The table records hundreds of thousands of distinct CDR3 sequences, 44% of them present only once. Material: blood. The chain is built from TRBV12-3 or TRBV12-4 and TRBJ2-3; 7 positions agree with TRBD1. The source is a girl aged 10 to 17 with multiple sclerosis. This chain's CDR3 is CASGPGQSTDTQYF. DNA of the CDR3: TGTGCCAGCGGCCCGGGACAGAGCACAGATACGCAGTATTTT.